This is a list of T cell receptor beta chains from one sample in a study of T cells in localized non-small cell lung cancer. The data were produced by immunoSEQ multiplex PCR, yet TCRdb's version contains in-frame clones alone and is incomplete. The table lists more than 30,000 clones, roughly 87% of them singletons. Specimen: peripheral blood mononuclear cells, collected before any cancer treatment. Every receptor here comes from a woman aged 40-70 years with stage III lung adenocarcinoma. Both conserved end residues are part of each CDR3. The order of the fields is D gene, J gene, V gene, clone size, CDR3 DNA, CDR3 protein. D genes are given only for firm matches. Clone size is given for some rows only: seen once, a few or many times, or a class if the clone is expanded.

D gene: -
J gene: TRBJ2-5
V gene: TRBV5-1
clone size: -
CDR3 DNA: TGCGCCAGCAGCCTCCAGGGAGGTGGGGGGGAGACCCAGTACTTC
CDR3 protein: CASSLQGGGGETQYF

D gene: -
J gene: TRBJ1-5
V gene: TRBV29-1
clone size: -
CDR3 DNA: TGCAGCGTTGAAGTCGGAAGCAATCAGCCCCAGCATTTT
CDR3 protein: CSVEVGSNQPQHF

D gene: TRBD1
J gene: TRBJ1-4
V gene: TRBV9
clone size: -
CDR3 DNA: TGTGCCAGCAGCCCCCCAGAGGGACAGGGTAGAGGAAAACTGTTTTTT
CDR3 protein: CASSPPEGQGRGKLFF

D gene: -
J gene: TRBJ2-1
V gene: TRBV11-1
clone size: -
CDR3 DNA: TGTGCCAGCAGCTTAAGACGGACTAATCGCAATGAGCAGTTCTTC
CDR3 protein: CASSLRRTNRNEQFF

D gene: -
J gene: TRBJ1-3
V gene: TRBV7-9
clone size: -
CDR3 DNA: TGTGCCAGCAGCTTGGGGCGAATCGGAAACACCATATATTTT
CDR3 protein: CASSLGRIGNTIYF

D gene: -
J gene: TRBJ1-2
V gene: TRBV4-1
clone size: few
CDR3 DNA: TGCGCCAGCAGCCAAGATCGAGACTATGGCTACACCTTC
CDR3 protein: CASSQDRDYGYTF

D gene: TRBD1
J gene: TRBJ2-7
V gene: TRBV18
clone size: -
CDR3 DNA: TGTGCCAGCTCACCCCCAGGGACAGGGTCCTACGAGCAGTACTTC
CDR3 protein: CASSPPGTGSYEQYF

D gene: -
J gene: TRBJ1-1
V gene: TRBV6-6
clone size: -
CDR3 DNA: TGTGCCAGCAGTTACTACATGAACACTGAAGCTTTCTTT
CDR3 protein: CASSYYMNTEAFF

D gene: -
J gene: TRBJ2-6
V gene: TRBV6-5
clone size: once
CDR3 DNA: TGTGCCAGCAGTTATTCTGGGGCCAACGTCCTGACTTTC
CDR3 protein: CASSYSGANVLTF

D gene: -
J gene: TRBJ1-2
V gene: TRBV4-2
clone size: -
CDR3 DNA: TGTGCCAGCAGCCAAGATCGAGACTATGGCTACACCTTC
CDR3 protein: CASSQDRDYGYTF

D gene: TRBD2
J gene: TRBJ2-2
V gene: TRBV4-1
clone size: few
CDR3 DNA: TGCGCCAGCAGTCTTGGGGTAGCGGGAGGCGTATCACCCGGGGAGCTGTTTTTT
CDR3 protein: CASSLGVAGGVSPGELFF

D gene: -
J gene: TRBJ2-7
V gene: TRBV28
clone size: once
CDR3 DNA: TGTGCCAGCAGTTTAAGTCTCGAGGTCTACGAGCAGTACTTC
CDR3 protein: CASSLSLEVYEQYF

D gene: -
J gene: TRBJ1-1
V gene: TRBV28
clone size: -
CDR3 DNA: TGTGCCAGAGAGGGCCCGGAGGTCACTGAAGCTTTCTTT
CDR3 protein: CAREGPEVTEAFF

D gene: TRBD2
J gene: TRBJ2-5
V gene: TRBV6-1
clone size: -
CDR3 DNA: TGTGCCAGCAGGGGACTAGCGGGGGGCGAGACCCAGTACTTC
CDR3 protein: CASRGLAGGETQYF

D gene: -
J gene: TRBJ1-1
V gene: TRBV7-9
clone size: -
CDR3 DNA: TGTGCCAGCAGCTTCGGGGTCTTTGAAGCTTTCTTT
CDR3 protein: CASSFGVFEAFF

D gene: -
J gene: TRBJ2-3
V gene: TRBV27
clone size: -
CDR3 DNA: TGTGCCAGCAAGGAGTTCCGAGGTACAGATACGCAGTATTTT
CDR3 protein: CASKEFRGTDTQYF

D gene: TRBD1
J gene: TRBJ2-5
V gene: TRBV6-6
clone size: -
CDR3 DNA: TGTGCCACCAGTCCTCACGACAGGGATGGAGAGACCCAGTACTTC
CDR3 protein: CATSPHDRDGETQYF

D gene: -
J gene: TRBJ2-1
V gene: TRBV4-3
clone size: once
CDR3 DNA: TGCGCCAGCAGCCAAGATGGGGGGTCCTACAATGAGCAGTTCTTC
CDR3 protein: CASSQDGGSYNEQFF

D gene: TRBD1
J gene: TRBJ1-2
V gene: TRBV28
clone size: few
CDR3 DNA: TGTGCCAGCAGTTCGAGTCCCGGGACAGGGAGTAGAGGCTACACCTTC
CDR3 protein: CASSSSPGTGSRGYTF

D gene: -
J gene: TRBJ2-1
V gene: TRBV7-9
clone size: -
CDR3 DNA: TGTGCCAGCAGCCGACCGGGCCTCGCGCGGAATGAGCAGTTCTTC
CDR3 protein: CASSRPGLARNEQFF

D gene: TRBD1
J gene: TRBJ2-7
V gene: TRBV23-1
clone size: -
CDR3 DNA: TGCGCCAGCAGTCATTCATGGACAGGGTGGTGTTCCTACGAGCAGTACTTC
CDR3 protein: CASSHSWTGWCSYEQYF

D gene: TRBD1
J gene: TRBJ2-3
V gene: TRBV5-1
clone size: -
CDR3 DNA: TGCGCCAGCAGCGGGACAGGGGGCTCTGATACGCAGTATTTT
CDR3 protein: CASSGTGGSDTQYF

D gene: TRBD2
J gene: TRBJ2-3
V gene: TRBV13
clone size: -
CDR3 DNA: TGTGCCAGCAGCTCTCTCACTAGCGGGGGGATATCTAGCACAGATACGCAGTATTTT
CDR3 protein: CASSSLTSGGISSTDTQYF

D gene: -
J gene: TRBJ1-1
V gene: TRBV5-4
clone size: -
CDR3 DNA: TGTGCCAGCAGCCCTGGGCAGGGCGCCACTGAAGCTTTCTTT
CDR3 protein: CASSPGQGATEAFF

D gene: TRBD2
J gene: TRBJ2-1
V gene: TRBV6-6
clone size: -
CDR3 DNA: TGTGCCAGTGCCAGCGGGGGGAGCTCCTACAATGAGCAGTTCTTC
CDR3 protein: CASASGGSSYNEQFF

D gene: TRBD2
J gene: TRBJ2-3
V gene: TRBV9
clone size: once
CDR3 DNA: TGTGCCAGCAGCGTAGAGGGGACTACGTACACAGATACGCAGTATTTT
CDR3 protein: CASSVEGTTYTDTQYF

D gene: -
J gene: TRBJ1-2
V gene: TRBV19
clone size: -
CDR3 DNA: TGTGCCAGTAGGCGCCGTCAGGAAACCTATGGCTACACCTTC
CDR3 protein: CASRRRQETYGYTF

D gene: -
J gene: TRBJ1-1
V gene: TRBV30
clone size: -
CDR3 DNA: TGTGCCTGGAGTGTTAGTCGACAGAGCAAAGCTTTCTTT
CDR3 protein: CAWSVSRQSKAFF

D gene: TRBD2
J gene: TRBJ2-3
V gene: TRBV7-2
clone size: once
CDR3 DNA: TGTGCCAGCAGCTTGCTTAGCGGGGGGGCTATAGATACGCAGTATTTT
CDR3 protein: CASSLLSGGAIDTQYF

D gene: -
J gene: TRBJ2-1
V gene: TRBV4-3
clone size: -
CDR3 DNA: TGCGCCAGCAGCCAAGACTACAGGGCCTCTCAGGGGAATGAGCAGTTCTTC
CDR3 protein: CASSQDYRASQGNEQFF

D gene: -
J gene: TRBJ2-4
V gene: TRBV6-1
clone size: -
CDR3 DNA: TGTGCCAGCTCTGTCGCGGACGCAGCCAAAAACATTCAGTACTTC
CDR3 protein: CASSVADAAKNIQYF

D gene: TRBD2
J gene: TRBJ2-1
V gene: TRBV18
clone size: once
CDR3 DNA: TGTGCCAGCTCATACTCCCTTAGCGGGCCCAATGAGCAGTTCTTC
CDR3 protein: CASSYSLSGPNEQFF

D gene: TRBD2
J gene: TRBJ2-3
V gene: TRBV7-2
clone size: -
CDR3 DNA: TGTGCCAGCACCTCTCTGCGGGGGAGGACAGATACGCAGTATTTT
CDR3 protein: CASTSLRGRTDTQYF

D gene: -
J gene: TRBJ2-5
V gene: TRBV7-2
clone size: -
CDR3 DNA: TGTGCCAGCAGCCCCAGGCCGTCGGGGGTCCTAGACCTTAAACCCCAGTACTTC
CDR3 protein: CASSPRPSGVLDLKPQYF

D gene: -
J gene: TRBJ2-5
V gene: TRBV5-1
clone size: -
CDR3 DNA: TGCGCCAGCAGCTTGGAGACATGGGAGACCCAGTACTTC
CDR3 protein: CASSLETWETQYF

D gene: TRBD1
J gene: TRBJ1-4
V gene: TRBV5-6
clone size: -
CDR3 DNA: TGTGCCAGCAGCTGGACAGGGGGAGGGGAAAAACTGTTTTTT
CDR3 protein: CASSWTGGGEKLFF

D gene: -
J gene: TRBJ1-1
V gene: TRBV5-1
clone size: -
CDR3 DNA: TGCGCCAGCAGCTTGGGGAACATGAACACTGAAGCTTTCTTT
CDR3 protein: CASSLGNMNTEAFF

D gene: -
J gene: TRBJ1-3
V gene: TRBV7-2
clone size: once
CDR3 DNA: TGTGCCAGCAGCCCACCTCCCGGGGACTCTGGAAACACCATATATTTT
CDR3 protein: CASSPPPGDSGNTIYF

D gene: -
J gene: TRBJ2-6
V gene: TRBV15
clone size: -
CDR3 DNA: TGTGCCACCAGCAGACTATCTGGGGCCAACGTCCTGACTTTC
CDR3 protein: CATSRLSGANVLTF

D gene: TRBD1
J gene: TRBJ2-1
V gene: TRBV2
clone size: once
CDR3 DNA: TGTGCCAGCAGGGGGACAGGGGGGCAGTTCTTC
CDR3 protein: CASRGTGGQFF

D gene: TRBD2
J gene: TRBJ2-4
V gene: TRBV28
clone size: -
CDR3 DNA: TGTGCCAGCAGTCAAATACGGGGGGTCAACATTCAGTACTTC
CDR3 protein: CASSQIRGVNIQYF

D gene: -
J gene: TRBJ2-7
V gene: TRBV9
clone size: once
CDR3 DNA: TGTGCCAGCAGCGCGCCTGGTGTAGGAGCCTACGAGCAGTACTTC
CDR3 protein: CASSAPGVGAYEQYF

D gene: -
J gene: TRBJ2-1
V gene: TRBV7-2
clone size: -
CDR3 DNA: TGTGCCAGCAGCGCGCGAGGTTACAATGAGCAGTTCTTC
CDR3 protein: CASSARGYNEQFF

D gene: -
J gene: TRBJ2-3
V gene: TRBV7-3
clone size: -
CDR3 DNA: TGTGCCAGCAGCTTAAGTGCTATCCGCACAGATACGCAGTATTTT
CDR3 protein: CASSLSAIRTDTQYF

D gene: TRBD1
J gene: TRBJ2-3
V gene: TRBV5-1
clone size: -
CDR3 DNA: TGCGCCAGCAGCCCGAGGGGGCACCCTAGCACAGATACGCAGTATTTT
CDR3 protein: CASSPRGHPSTDTQYF

D gene: -
J gene: TRBJ2-4
V gene: TRBV4-1
clone size: -
CDR3 DNA: TGCGCCAGCAGCCAAGTGGTAGCCAAAAACATTCAGTACTTC
CDR3 protein: CASSQVVAKNIQYF

D gene: -
J gene: TRBJ1-1
V gene: TRBV6-6
clone size: -
CDR3 DNA: TGTGCCAGCAGTTACTCTCTGGGGGTGGGGAACACTGAAGCTTTCTTT
CDR3 protein: CASSYSLGVGNTEAFF

D gene: -
J gene: TRBJ1-1
V gene: TRBV27
clone size: -
CDR3 DNA: TGTGCCAGCAGTTTAGCGAGAACGGGGGTCACTGAAGCTTTCTTT
CDR3 protein: CASSLARTGVTEAFF

D gene: -
J gene: TRBJ1-1
V gene: TRBV6-1
clone size: -
CDR3 DNA: TGTGCCAGCAGTCCTCAGGGCGGGGTGGATGAAGCTTTCTTT
CDR3 protein: CASSPQGGVDEAFF

D gene: -
J gene: TRBJ1-1
V gene: TRBV4-2
clone size: -
CDR3 DNA: TGTGCCAGCAGCCCGCTGCTCCGGGGCAGGACTGAAGCTTTCTTT
CDR3 protein: CASSPLLRGRTEAFF

D gene: TRBD1
J gene: TRBJ1-6
V gene: TRBV5-1
clone size: -
CDR3 DNA: TGCGCCAGCAGCGCCGGACAGGGTGATTCACCCCTCCACTTT
CDR3 protein: CASSAGQGDSPLHF

D gene: -
J gene: TRBJ2-5
V gene: TRBV5-1
clone size: -
CDR3 DNA: TGCGCCAGCAGCTTTCAAGAGACCCAGTACTTC
CDR3 protein: CASSFQETQYF

D gene: -
J gene: TRBJ2-1
V gene: TRBV11-2
clone size: -
CDR3 DNA: TGTGCCAGCAGCTTAGCTATAGGGTTAGGACCCCACAATGAGCAGTTCTTC
CDR3 protein: CASSLAIGLGPHNEQFF